The rows below give T cell receptor beta chains drawn from one sample of a study of blood T cell repertoires in COVID-19. Data came from immunoSEQ multiplex PCR; TCRdb stores just in-frame clones and leaves some out. The sample contains approximately 120,000 clones, roughly 79% of which appear only once. The specimen was peripheral blood. The receptors stem from a human donor in a cohort sampled during active COVID-19. The CDR3 runs from the conserved cysteine through the conserved F or W. A D gene is named only where the DNA matches it firmly. The size of a clone is reported for some rows only, either as once, few or many, or as a class for expanded clones.

v_gene	j_gene	d_gene	abundance	CDR3nt	CDR3aa
TRBV5-1	TRBJ2-7	NA	NA	TGCGCCAGCAGCTTGGCTGCCAGTTTCTCCTACGAGCAGTACTTC	CASSLAASFSYEQYF
TRBV2	TRBJ1-6	NA	once	TGTGCCAGCAGTGGGCAGGGCGTAAACCATTCACCCCTCCACTTT	CASSGQGVNHSPLHF
TRBV6-5	TRBJ2-7	NA	NA	TGTGCCAGCAGTTACTCGAGACAGAACTACGAGCAGTACTTC	CASSYSRQNYEQYF
TRBV5-1	TRBJ1-1	NA	NA	TGCGCCAGCACTGGAGGGGACACTGAAGCTTTCTTT	CASTGGDTEAFF
TRBV29-1	TRBJ2-3	TRBD2	many	TGCAGCATTGTCGCGGGGGAAGTAGATACGCAGTATTTT	CSIVAGEVDTQYF
TRBV2	TRBJ1-1	TRBD1	few	TGTGCCAGCAGGAGACAGGGAGTGGGTGAAGCTTTCTTT	CASRRQGVGEAFF
TRBV12-3/TRBV12-4	TRBJ2-2	NA	NA	TGTGCCAGCAGTTTCGCCGGGGAGCTGTTTTTT	CASSFAGELFF
TRBV25-1	TRBJ1-1	TRBD1	once	TGTGCCAGCAGCGCCACTGGCAGGGGGCTTGAAGCTTTCTTT	CASSATGRGLEAFF
TRBV18	TRBJ1-4	TRBD1	NA	TGTGCCAGCTCACCTAGACCGGGACAGACTAATGAAAAACTGTTTTTT	CASSPRPGQTNEKLFF
TRBV10-1	TRBJ1-2	NA	NA	TGCGCCAGCCCCGGGACTCGGGCTAACTATGGCTACACCTTC	CASPGTRANYGYTF
TRBV30	TRBJ1-1	NA	NA	TGTGCCTGGAGTTTACTTCCGAACACTGAAGCTTTCTTT	CAWSLLPNTEAFF
TRBV2	TRBJ2-5	TRBD1	NA	TGTGCCAGCAATCTTGACAGGGGGCAGGAGACCCAGTACTTC	CASNLDRGQETQYF
TRBV30	TRBJ2-1	TRBD2	NA	TGTGCCTGGAGTCTCCGAGGTAGCGGGGGGGATCGAAATGAGCAGTTCTTC	CAWSLRGSGGDRNEQFF
TRBV11-2	TRBJ2-3	TRBD2	NA	TGTGCCAGCAGCTTAGGGGCGGGGGACCTACTTAGCACAGATACGCAGTATTTT	CASSLGAGDLLSTDTQYF
TRBV5-4	TRBJ2-7	TRBD1	few	TGTGCCAGCAGCTTGGGGGCGACAGGGACCTACGAGCAGTACTTC	CASSLGATGTYEQYF
TRBV5-1	TRBJ2-3	TRBD2	NA	TGCGCCAGCAGCTTGGCGGCGGGGGGCCGCACAGATACGCAGTATTTT	CASSLAAGGRTDTQYF
TRBV6-1	TRBJ1-1	TRBD1	NA	TGTGCCAGCAGTGAGAGACAGGGTGGGGCTGAAGCTTTCTTT	CASSERQGGAEAFF
TRBV7-2	TRBJ2-7	NA	once	TGTGCCAGCAGCTCAACCTACCGCTACGAGCAGTACTTC	CASSSTYRYEQYF
TRBV5-6	TRBJ2-7	TRBD1	NA	TGTGCCAGCAGTTTCGGACGGGACAGGGAATACGAGCAGTACTTC	CASSFGRDREYEQYF
TRBV10-2	TRBJ1-5	NA	NA	TGCGCCAGCACCATGGGGGCGTATCAGCCCCAGCATTTT	CASTMGAYQPQHF
TRBV27	TRBJ2-3	NA	NA	TGTGCCAGCAGTCCTAGCTACGGCACAGATACGCAGTATTTT	CASSPSYGTDTQYF
TRBV29-1	TRBJ1-6	NA	NA	TGCAGCGTTGGAGACGCCTGGAGATCACCCCTCCACTTT	CSVGDAWRSPLHF
TRBV11-2	TRBJ2-3	TRBD1	NA	TGTGCCAGCAGCTTCGAGACAGGGCGTAAGGATACGCAGTATTTT	CASSFETGRKDTQYF
TRBV6-1	TRBJ1-5	NA	NA	TGTGCCAGCAGTGAAGGTATGTGGGGGCAGAATCAGCCCCAGCATTTT	CASSEGMWGQNQPQHF
TRBV7-3	TRBJ1-2	NA	NA	TGTGCCAGCAGCTTAACGAGATCGGCAGGGGATGGCTACACCTTC	CASSLTRSAGDGYTF
TRBV19	TRBJ1-1	NA	NA	TGTGCCAGTAGTACGGCAGGGATGACTGAAGCTTTCTTT	CASSTAGMTEAFF
TRBV5-1	TRBJ2-6	NA	NA	TGCGCCAGCCCCTTAGGGGCCGTGCTGGCCAACGTCCTGACTTTC	CASPLGAVLANVLTF
TRBV2	TRBJ1-5	NA	NA	TGTGCCAGCAGTGACGGGGGGCAGGATCAGCCCCAGCATTTT	CASSDGGQDQPQHF
TRBV4-1	TRBJ1-4	NA	NA	TGCGCCAGCAGCCAAGTCGAACAGGCTGAAAAACTGTTTTTT	CASSQVEQAEKLFF
TRBV2	TRBJ1-1	NA	NA	TGTGCCAGCAGGGACTACGAGAAGACTGAAGCTTTCTTT	CASRDYEKTEAFF
TRBV27	TRBJ1-5	NA	NA	TGTGCCAGCAGTTTATCGGCCGGGTCTAATCAGCCCCAGCATTTT	CASSLSAGSNQPQHF
TRBV30	TRBJ1-5	NA	NA	TGTGCCTGGAGTTTGACAGGCAGCAATCAGCCCCAGCATTTT	CAWSLTGSNQPQHF
TRBV7-9	TRBJ2-1	NA	NA	TGTGCCAGCAGGTCCGGGACTTCTCTCGATGAGCAGTTCTTC	CASRSGTSLDEQFF
TRBV21-1	TRBJ2-2	NA	NA	TGTGCCAGCAAGGGAAGGCACGGGACAGGGGACGCCCCGGACACCGGGGAGCTGTTTTTT	CASKGRHGTGDAPDTGELFF
TRBV7-8	TRBJ2-7	NA	NA	TGTGCCAGCAGCTTAGTTTCAGGGGCTACCGAGCAGTACTTC	CASSLVSGATEQYF
TRBV5-1	TRBJ1-1	NA	once	TGCGCCAGCAGAGCGGTACTGTCGGTGAACACTGAAGCTTTCTTT	CASRAVLSVNTEAFF
TRBV10-2	TRBJ1-2	TRBD1	NA	TGCGCCAGCAGGGACAGGGAATATCGGGGCTACACCTTC	CASRDREYRGYTF
TRBV7-8	TRBJ1-3	NA	once	TGTGCCAGCAGCCCACGGGTTCCCTTTAGTCGCTACTCTGGAAACACCATATATTTT	CASSPRVPFSRYSGNTIYF
TRBV5-1	TRBJ2-2	NA	NA	TGCGCCAGCAGCTCACTGGACGATCCGGTAGGGGCCGGGGAGCTGTTTTTT	CASSSLDDPVGAGELFF
TRBV24-1	TRBJ2-1	TRBD2	NA	TGTGCCACCAGTGACGGGGGGGGCCTATTCTACAATGAGCAGTTCTTC	CATSDGGGLFYNEQFF
TRBV9	TRBJ1-5	TRBD1	NA	TGTGCCAGCAGCGGTGGGACAGGGGGCGATTCACAGCCCCAGCATTTT	CASSGGTGGDSQPQHF
TRBV7-3	TRBJ2-2	NA	few	TGTGCCAGCAGCCGGACAGTCCTCACCGGGGAGCTGTTTTTT	CASSRTVLTGELFF
TRBV7-8	TRBJ1-3	NA	NA	TGTGCCAGCAGCGGGGGGAGCACAGACAGCTCTGGAAACACCATATATTTT	CASSGGSTDSSGNTIYF
TRBV18	TRBJ2-5	NA	NA	TGTGCCAGCTCACCAGAGCCGGGACACCTAAAAGAGACCCAGTACTTC	CASSPEPGHLKETQYF
TRBV27	TRBJ1-1	NA	NA	TGTGCCAGCACCTTTAGCCCGAACACTGAAGCTTTCTTT	CASTFSPNTEAFF
TRBV18	TRBJ1-5	TRBD1	NA	TGTGCCAGCTCATCCGGACAGGGAGGCAATCAGCCCCAGCATTTT	CASSSGQGGNQPQHF
TRBV6-4	TRBJ2-2	NA	many	TGTGCCAGCAGTGACCAGGGCAGCCCCGGGGAGCTGTTTTTT	CASSDQGSPGELFF
TRBV28	TRBJ2-7	TRBD2	NA	TGTGCCAGCAGTTCGCTTGCCAGCGGGGGACACTACGAGCAGTACTTC	CASSSLASGGHYEQYF
TRBV28	TRBJ1-1	NA	many	TGTGCCAGCAGTTTACAGGGCAAAGCTTTCTTT	CASSLQGKAFF
TRBV6-2/TRBV6-3	TRBJ2-6	NA	NA	TGTGCCAGCAGTTACTCGGGGACTCTGGGGGCCAACGTCCTGACTTTC	CASSYSGTLGANVLTF
TRBV5-6	TRBJ2-7	NA	NA	TGTGCCAGCAGCTTCCCCGGCGGGTACGAGCAGTACTTC	CASSFPGGYEQYF
TRBV6-5	TRBJ1-5	TRBD1	NA	TGTGCCAGCAGTTCCCGACAGGGGGCGAATCAGCCCCAGCATTTT	CASSSRQGANQPQHF
TRBV3-1/TRBV3-2	TRBJ2-1	TRBD2	NA	TGTGCCAGCAGCCAGGCCAGCGGGGGCCTTTCCTACAATGAGCAGTTCTTC	CASSQASGGLSYNEQFF
TRBV7-9	TRBJ1-5	TRBD1	NA	TGTGCCAGCAGCGGGACAGGGGTATGGAGCAATCAGCCCCAGCATTTT	CASSGTGVWSNQPQHF
TRBV28	TRBJ2-7	TRBD1	NA	TGTGCCAGCAGTCCCTCGGGACAGCCTGTCGCCCACGAGCAGTACTTC	CASSPSGQPVAHEQYF